These 27 T cell receptor beta chains were all obtained from the same sample, sequenced in a study of shared clonotypes between healthy human individuals. This table comes from immunoSEQ multiplex PCR, and its TCRdb copy is limited to in-frame clones, with some not included. The sample comprises around 1.5 million clones, 98% of which are singletons, and around 0.47% rests with the top ten. The sample taken for sequencing was naive CD4+ T cells sorted from blood. Indicated subset: CD45RA+ positively selected. These TCRs come from a man aged 25 to 45 in good health.

The chain recombines TRBV6-4 with TRBJ2-2; 9 bases match TRBD2. J was trimmed by 3 bases and V by 0 bases; bases with no gene match: 8. Per the germline V gene, CDR1 is MRHNA and CDR2 is SNTAGT. The CDR3 extends over 18 amino acids. CDR3 DNA sequence: TGTGCCAGCAGTGACTCGAGTCGGCTAGCGGGGTACACCGGGGAGCTGTTTTTT. This encodes CASSDSSRLAGYTGELFF.

V gene TRBV5-1 combines with J gene TRBJ2-1; 7 nucleotides match TRBD1. CDR1 is SGHRS, CDR2 YFSETQ, per germline. Trimming at V came to 1 base and at J to 11 bases, leaving 9 bases not matched to a gene. CDR3 length equals 14 residues. Here the CDR3 reads CASSLWTGDVQQFF. The CDR3 DNA reads as TGCGCCAGCAGCTTGTGGACAGGTGACGTGCAGCAGTTCTTC. Full variable domain (remainder filled in from reference TRBV5-1 and TRBJ2-1): KAGVTQTPRYLIKTRGQQVTLSCSPISGHRSVSWYQQTPGQGLQFLFEYFSETQRNKGNFPGRFSGRQFSNSRSEMNVSTLELGDSALYLCASSLWTGDVQQFFGPGTRLTVL.

Remarks on this clone: Additional DNA sequences in this sample encode the identical CDR3. The chain has TRBV11-2 and TRBJ1-5; D is unresolved. The CDR3 is 13 residues long. V dropped 2 bases and J dropped 1 base, with 3 bases sitting between them. The V gene's germline CDR1 is SGHAT and CDR2 FQNNGV. CDR3 in DNA: TGTGCCAGCAGCTTAAACAGCAATCAGCCCCAGCATTTT. Translated: CASSLNSNQPQHF.

The rearrangement uses TRBV19 and TRBJ1-5, with D uncertain. Germline values: CDR1 LNHDA, CDR2 SQIVND (reference sequence). V lost 4 bases and J 6 bases, leaving 22 bases between the germline ends. The CDR3 contains 17 residues. CDR3 sequence: CASSTSLGRRGGQPQHF. The CDR3 DNA follows: TGTGCCAGTAGTACCTCCTTGGGGAGAAGAGGAGGTCAGCCCCAGCATTTT. Supplemented by reference TRBV19 and TRBJ1-5, the full variable domain reads DGGITQSPKYLFRKEGQNVTLSCEQNLNHDAMYWYRQDPGQGLRLIYYSQIVNDFQKGDIAEGYSVSREKKESFPLTVTSAQKNPTAFYLCASSTSLGRRGGQPQHFGDGTRLSIL.

V and J are TRBV7-2 and TRBJ1-2; D is uncertain. The germline V gene has CDR1 SGHTA and CDR2 FQGNSA. V was pared by 5 bases and J by 6 bases, with 19 bases between. This CDR3 comprises 15 residues. The CDR3 protein is CASSRRYGSPDGYTF. In DNA, the CDR3 is TGTGCCAGCAGCAGACGCTACGGGAGTCCGGATGGCTACACCTTC.

The chain employs TRBV4-2 and TRBJ2-3; TRBD2 aligns across 11 bases. The CDR3 has 20 amino acids. Germline V CDR1 and CDR2: LGHNA, YNFKEQ. Unmatched junction bases numbered 11, after V lost 0 bases and J lost 0 bases. CDR3 region: CASSQDRILAGASSTDTQYF. In DNA, the CDR3 is TGTGCCAGCAGCCAAGATCGGATACTAGCGGGAGCCTCTAGCACAGATACGCAGTATTTT.

The rearrangement links TRBV19 to TRBJ1-2; TRBD1 aligns across 8 bases. The germline CDR1 and CDR2 sequences are LNHDA and SQIVND (reference sequence). J gave up 4 bases and V 2 bases, and 15 bases lay outside the gene matches. This CDR3 is built from 18 residues. CDR3 in DNA: TGTGCCAGTAGTATATCGGGGACAGGTTCGGCAGAGGTCTATGGCTACACCTTC. This encodes CASSISGTGSAEVYGYTF.

The gene calls are TRBV2 and TRBJ2-7; D remains ambiguous. The CDR3 has 12 residues. CDR1 SNHLY and CDR2 FYNNEI come from the germline V gene. V was trimmed by 6 bases and J by 3 bases, leaving 9 bases between them. The CDR3 nucleotides are TGTGCCAGCAGGGGAATAGACTACGAGCAGTACTTC. It is translated as CASRGIDYEQYF.

This rearrangement joins TRBV4-1 to TRBJ1-5, with 7 positions matching TRBD1. Germline CDR1 and CDR2: MGHRA and YSYEKL. Germline trimming cut 3 bases from V and 3 bases from J; bases unmatched to any gene: 8. The CDR3 sequence is 16 residues long. The CDR3 sequence: CASSQAPDRVNQPQHF. The CDR3 DNA is TGCGCCAGCAGCCAGGCCCCAGACAGGGTCAATCAGCCCCAGCATTTT.

A note on this clone: The sample contains more than one DNA sequence encoding this CDR3. The chain couples TRBV2 to TRBJ1-5; D call uncertain. V lost 0 bases to trimming and J lost 5 bases, with 8 bases between them. This CDR3 region has 14 residues. Germline V lookup: CDR1 SNHLY, CDR2 FYNNEI. CDR3 in DNA: TGTGCCAGCAGTGAAGCCCGTGGGGATCAGCCCCAGCATTTT. Translation: CASSEARGDQPQHF.

CDR3 in DNA: TGTGCCTGGAGTAAAGGGACCCTTGGCAATCAGCCCCAGCATTTT. Its translation is CAWSKGTLGNQPQHF. V gene TRBV30 combines with J gene TRBJ1-5; D possibly corresponds to TRBD1 (5 bases). The CDR3 sequence is 15 residues long. CDR1 and CDR2 (germline): GTSNPN, SVGIG (reference sequence). Trimming stripped 2 bases from V and 2 bases from J, with 13 bases between. Combining the CDR3 with reference TRBV30 and TRBJ1-5 gives the whole variable domain SQTIHQWPATLVQPVGSPLSLECTVEGTSNPNLYWYRQAAGRGLQLLFYSVGIGQISSEVPQNLSASRPQDRQFILSSKKLLLSDSGFYLCAWSKGTLGNQPQHFGDGTRLSIL.

CDR3 region: CTSSLEIRDRAFFSGNTIYF. CDR3 nucleotides: TGCACCAGCAGCCTAGAAATCCGGGACAGGGCCTTCTTCTCTGGAAACACCATATATTTT. The chain couples TRBV1 to TRBJ1-3; the DNA was not compared with TRBD1, the D call given in the table. TRBV1 is a pseudogene locus. This CDR3 has 20 residues.

As regards this clone: The sample holds other DNA sequences that translate to the same CDR3. The chain uses TRBV2 and TRBJ2-5, with 8 bases fitting TRBD2. Losses at the gene ends were 3 bases for V and 5 bases for J; bases not matched to a gene: 2. Germline V lookup: CDR1 SNHLY, CDR2 FYNNEI. The CDR3 loop spans 13 amino acids. DNA for the CDR3: TGTGCCAGCAGTGACCGACTAGCGGAGACCCAGTACTTC. Encoded protein: CASSDRLAETQYF.

The chain employs TRBV7-9 and TRBJ2-2, with 9 bases lining up with TRBD2. This CDR3 region has 18 residues. V gave up 2 bases and J gave up 5 bases; unmatched junction bases: 12. Germline V gene lookup returns CDR1 SEHNR and CDR2 FQNEAQ (reference sequence). This CDR3 is CASSLILAGHRGTGELFF. The CDR3 DNA is TGTGCCAGCAGCTTAATACTAGCGGGCCATCGAGGGACCGGGGAGCTGTTTTTT.

This sequence joins TRBV6-7 and TRBJ2-3, with 7 bases fitting TRBD1. TRBV6-7 is flagged as an ORF with uncertain function. CDR3 length: 16 residues. The V segment lost 2 bases and the J segment 2 bases; nucleotides outside the gene matches: 7. This CDR3 is CASSYPRQGSTDTQYF. The CDR3 coding sequence is TGTGCCAGCAGTTACCCTCGACAGGGCTCCACAGATACGCAGTATTTT.

The chain carries TRBV5-1 and TRBJ2-2, with a possible D match to TRBD2 (6 bases). The CDR3 length is 16 residues. Germline CDR1 is SGHRS and CDR2 is YFSETQ. Trimming pared 3 bases from V and 13 bases from J, leaving 25 bases between. For the CDR3, the DNA is TGCGCCAGCAGCTCCCTTGGGGGGACCACGGATGTCGGGCTGTTTTTT. Its translation is CASSSLGGTTDVGLFF.

The chain employs TRBV27 and TRBJ2-7; 10 positions match TRBD1. Germline loops: CDR1 MNHEY, CDR2 SMNVEV (reference sequence). This CDR3 is built from 15 residues. Trimming at V came to 3 bases and at J to 4 bases, leaving 6 bases not matched to a gene. The DNA of the CDR3 is TGTGCCAGCAGTTTCATTGGACAGGGGGTTTACGAGCAGTACTTC. Its translation is CASSFIGQGVYEQYF.

V is TRBV6-5 and J is TRBJ2-7, with 8 bases aligning to TRBD1. This CDR3 contains 14 residues. J gave up 5 bases and V 6 bases, and 9 bases lay outside the gene matches. CDR1 is MNHEY and CDR2 is SVGAGI in the germline V gene. CDR3: CASRNRDRFHEQYF. In nucleotides, the CDR3 is TGTGCCAGCAGAAACCGGGACAGGTTCCACGAGCAGTACTTC.

The chain combines TRBV2 with TRBJ1-1, with TRBD1 as a possible D gene (5 bases). The germline CDR1 and CDR2 sequences are SNHLY and FYNNEI. This CDR3 has 14 residues. V was shortened by 6 bases and J by 0 bases, with 11 bases between the two germline ends. DNA for the CDR3: TGTGCCAGCAGGGGAGACAGTTTGAACACTGAAGCTTTCTTT. Translation: CASRGDSLNTEAFF.

The J gene is TRBJ1-2, the V gene TRBV18, with D possibly being TRBD1 (5 bases). Germline-derived CDR1 and CDR2 are KGHSH and LQKENI. Trimming removed 3 bases at V and 8 bases at J, with 28 bases between. The CDR3 is 18 amino acids. The CDR3 DNA sequence: TGTGCCAGCTCACCGCTACCTCTCAGTGCAGGGCAAGACTTAGGCTACACCTTC. Translated: CASSPLPLSAGQDLGYTF.

The chain is built from TRBV28 and TRBJ2-1, with unresolved D. The V end was cut by 3 bases, the J end by 6 bases, with 12 bases between. The CDR3 has 14 amino acids. Per germline, CDR1 MDHEN and CDR2 SYDVKM. The DNA for the CDR3 is TGTGCCAGCAGTTTGATTGTAGGTGTCAATGAGCAGTTCTTC. Amino acid sequence: CASSLIVGVNEQFF.

This chain links TRBV2 with TRBJ2-7; weak D call: TRBD1 (5 bases). The CDR3 spans 15 residues. V shed 1 base and J shed 5 bases, with 15 bases lying between them. The germline CDR1 and CDR2 sequences are SNHLY and FYNNEI. CDR3 nucleotides: TGTGCCAGCAGTGAAGATTCCAGGGCTGGAAACGAGCAGTACTTC. Its protein is CASSEDSRAGNEQYF.

The gene calls are TRBV7-2 and TRBJ2-3, with a tentative D call TRBD2 (5 bases). Germline V gives CDR1 SGHTA, CDR2 FQGNSA. Between the trimmed V and J ends, which lost 1 base and 3 bases, there was a span of 8 bases. CDR3 size: 14 residues. The DNA for the CDR3 is TGTGCCAGCAGCTTAGAGAGGGAGACAGATACGCAGTATTTT. It codes for CASSLERETDTQYF.

The CDR3 spells CASSSPGVGYGYTF. In DNA form, the CDR3 reads TGTGCCAGCAGCTCACCAGGGGTCGGTTATGGCTACACCTTC. J is TRBJ1-2 and V is TRBV5-4; D is possibly TRBD1 (6 bases). This CDR3 is built from 14 residues. CDR1 is SGHNT and CDR2 is YYREEE in the germline V gene (reference sequence). V lost 3 bases and J 5 bases, leaving 14 bases between the germline ends. The full variable domain, rest sourced from reference TRBV5-4 and TRBJ1-2, is ETGVTQSPTHLIKTRGQQVTLRCSSQSGHNTVSWYQQALGQGPQFIFQYYREEENGRGNFPPRFSGLQFPNYSSELNVNALELDDSALYLCASSSPGVGYGYTFGSGTRLTVV.

CDR3 loop: CASSVRDTANTGELFF. DNA for the CDR3: TGTGCCAGCAGCGTACGGGACACAGCGAACACCGGGGAGCTGTTTTTT. The chain carries TRBV9 and TRBJ2-2, with a weak D call TRBD1 (6 bases). This CDR3 contains 16 residues. Looked up from germline, CDR1 is SGDLS and CDR2 is YYNGEE. The V end lost 1 base, the J end lost 0 bases, and 10 bases lay between the germline ends.

The rearrangement links TRBV2 to TRBJ1-5; TRBD1 agrees at 7 bases. This CDR3 region has 15 residues. J lost 3 bases, V lost 2 bases, and 4 bases had no gene match. Germline assignment: CDR1 SNHLY and CDR2 FYNNEI. For the CDR3, the DNA is TGTGCCAGCAGTGAACGTCAGGGGGACAATCAGCCCCAGCATTTT. Translating gives CASSERQGDNQPQHF.

This rearrangement joins TRBV5-1 to TRBJ1-4; 8 nucleotides match TRBD1. The length of the CDR3 is 14 residues. The germline V gene has CDR1 SGHRS and CDR2 YFSETQ. V lost 4 bases, J lost 7 bases, and 6 bases stayed unmatched. The CDR3 spells CASSLGQGTEKLFF. The CDR3 region has the DNA TGCGCCAGCAGCCTAGGACAGGGCACTGAAAAACTGTTTTTT. Combining the CDR3 with reference TRBV5-1 and TRBJ1-4 gives the whole variable domain KAGVTQTPRYLIKTRGQQVTLSCSPISGHRSVSWYQQTPGQGLQFLFEYFSETQRNKGNFPGRFSGRQFSNSRSEMNVSTLELGDSALYLCASSLGQGTEKLFFGSGTQLSVL.